This T cell receptor (beta chain) appears in the sequencing data of a study of T cells after yellow fever vaccination (dated by TCRdb to about 2019). Describing the broader study: The SMART-Seq v4 Ultra Low Input RNA kit was used to prepare libraries from fractions with low cell numbers. To follow T-cell clones before and after primary and booster YFV17D yellow fever vaccination, bulk TCR alpha and beta repertoires were sequenced over time. Blood samples were taken at several timepoints before and after primary and secondary immunization, and bulk PBMC replicates and cell subsets were isolated. Two healthy male donors, one aged 18 to 30 and one aged 30 to 40 years, made up the cohort.

Sequenced on an Illumina NovaSeq 6000. TCR cDNA was synthesized by 5'RACE template switching, which introduced a universal primer site and unique molecular identifiers. cDNA synthesis was primed from both the TCR alpha and TCR beta constant segments. Libraries were amplified in two PCR steps, with sample barcodes and sequencing adapters added in the second step. Sequencing of the libraries was done on either Illumina HiSeq 2500 (2x100 bp) or NovaSeq (2x150 bp). The original pipeline was this. Demultiplexing of reads and collapsing into UMI consensus sequences were performed with MIGEC, and V(D)J alignment was carried out with MiXCR. Clonotypes responding to the vaccine were identified with edgeR on replicate PBMC samples, with the criteria of FDR below 0.01 and a log2 fold change above 5 up to day 15. Each bulk clonotype received a CD4 or CD8 identity based on whether the sequenced CD4 or CD8 repertoire contained that clonotype at higher abundance. TCRdb redid the processing of the public reads, applying fastp at Q25 and MiXCR, and retained in-frame beta chains. CDR3 protein duplicates are merged, each entry listing the most common genes and DNA. The V and J calls were not made by the authors but by TCRdb's processing. The sample data list about 260,000 distinct CDR3 sequences, and approximately 5.2% of these were observed just once. Together, the top ten hold roughly 3.5% of the sample.

This clonotype was seen ten or more times. Its antigen remains undetermined. Nothing much larger sits one base from this clone, and base qualities are not available. The label giving this sample's treatment or condition can be read as: live attenuated yellow fever vaccine strain. A standard Ficoll-Paque protocol was used to isolate PBMCs from peripheral blood. Dynabeads CD4 and CD8 positive selection kits were used to isolate CD4 and CD8 T-cell fractions. TriZol was used to extract RNA from bulk PBMCs, from CD4 and CD8 fractions, and from dextramer-positive and dextramer-negative fractions. From the cysteine through the phenylalanine, the CDR3 covers 19 amino acids. The only DNA kept is the CDR3, 57 bases in frame from the first base. The V end gives up 4 bases and the J end 7 bases, leaving 19 bases in the junction not matched to a gene. CDR1 LGHNA and CDR2 YSLEER were looked up in the germline V gene.

Beyond this particular receptor, the publication reports: Compared with the primary T-cell response, the secondary T-cell response was weaker but faster, peaking on day 5 rather than day 15. Because the study included only a couple of donors, the extent to which the findings can be generalized is limited. A small share of clonotypes occurred in both CD4 and CD8 compartments, likely arising from convergent recombination. Computational filtering was needed because FACS-sorted repertoires could contain abundant contaminating clonotypes from the bulk population. Most clones expanded after primary vaccination were re-detected after the booster (around 96% of CD4 and around 88% of CD8), suggesting broad memory maintenance.

In this chain, TRBV4-3 is recombined with TRBJ1-6; the central 7 bases match TRBD1. The clonotype originates from a man aged 18 to 29 who received the YFV17D yellow fever vaccine. Sample: CD4+ T cells sorted from PBMCs, taken on the day of the yellow fever booster vaccination. The DNA sequence is TGCGCCAGCAGCCCCGCTCGACAGGGCGAAATGTTCCTGAATTCACCCCTCCACTTT. Translated, this gives CASSPARQGEMFLNSPLHF.